The subject of this entry is one T cell receptor (beta chain). The antigen is not known. All patients were mismatch repair deficient, assessed by either PCR or immunohistochemistry. The TCR-sequenced patients were a few responders to pembrolizumab. Between the trimmed V and J ends, which lost 3 bases and 8 bases, there was a span of 20 bases. CDR1 and CDR2 (germline): MNHEY, SMNVEV (reference sequence). There are 16 residues in the CDR3. The source of the sample is a study of PD-1 blockade in mismatch repair-deficient tumors. General study points: After pembrolizumab, tumor-resident clones rose rapidly, then generally contracted before radiologic responses.

The data were produced by immunoSEQ multiplex PCR, yet TCRdb's version contains in-frame clones alone and is incomplete. The table has around 110,000 clones, around 80% seen once. This rearrangement joins TRBV27 to TRBJ2-1; TRBD2 might be the D (5 bases). This TCR was sampled from an adult with mismatch repair-deficient cancer. The sample in question was peripheral blood, obtained roughly 13 months after starting pembrolizumab. The CDR3, as DNA: TGTGCCAGCAGTTTGGAAGCTACAACGGGGTGGTATGAGCAGTTCTTC. Its translation is CASSLEATTGWYEQFF.